A single TCR beta chain is shown here with its context. Germline V gene lookup returns CDR1 LNHDA and CDR2 SQIVND (reference sequence). Trimming took 9 bases from V and 4 from J, leaving 12 bases between them. This CDR3 comprises 12 residues. The record originates from a study of OX40 agonist ivuxolimab in advanced cancers. The repertoire was sequenced with immunoSEQ multiplex PCR; TCRdb's copy has only in-frame clones and lacks some. The sample lists some 62,000 clones; less than 85% were seen once. The chain employs TRBV19 and TRBJ1-2; no firm D call. The source of this sequence is an adult with an advanced solid tumor such as melanoma, head and neck, liver or kidney cancer. The input for sequencing was CD4+ or CD8+ T cells sorted from blood, taken in a trial of the OX40 agonist ivuxolimab. The DNA of the CDR3 is TGTGCCAGCGGGAACCCCTTCTATGGCTACACCTTC. Its protein product is CASGNPFYGYTF.